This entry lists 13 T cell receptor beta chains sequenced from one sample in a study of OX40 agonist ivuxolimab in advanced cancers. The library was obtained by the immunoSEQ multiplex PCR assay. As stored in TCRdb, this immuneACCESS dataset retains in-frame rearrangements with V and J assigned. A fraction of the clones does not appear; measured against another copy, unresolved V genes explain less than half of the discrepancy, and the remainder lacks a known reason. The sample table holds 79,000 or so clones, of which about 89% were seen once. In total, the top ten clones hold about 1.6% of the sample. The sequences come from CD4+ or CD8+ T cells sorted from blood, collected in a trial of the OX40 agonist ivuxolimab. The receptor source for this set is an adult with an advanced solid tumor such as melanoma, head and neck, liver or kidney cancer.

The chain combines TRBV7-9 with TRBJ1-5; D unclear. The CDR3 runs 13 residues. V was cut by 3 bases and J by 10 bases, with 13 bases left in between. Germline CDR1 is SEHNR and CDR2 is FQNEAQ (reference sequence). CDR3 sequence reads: CASSFSENSPQHF. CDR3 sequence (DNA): TGTGCCAGCAGCTTTTCCGAGAACAGCCCCCAGCATTTT. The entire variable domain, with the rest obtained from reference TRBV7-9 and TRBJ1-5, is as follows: DTGVSQNPRHKITKRGQNVTFRCDPISEHNRLYWYRQTLGQGPEFLTYFQNEAQLEKSRLLSDRFSAERPKGSFSTLEIQRTEQGDSAMYLCASSFSENSPQHFGDGTRLSIL.

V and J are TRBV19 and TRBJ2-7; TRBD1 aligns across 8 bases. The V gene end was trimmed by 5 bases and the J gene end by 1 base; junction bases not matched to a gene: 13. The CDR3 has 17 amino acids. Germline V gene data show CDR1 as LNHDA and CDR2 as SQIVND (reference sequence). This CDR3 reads CASSARQGMSDSYEQYF. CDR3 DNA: TGTGCCAGTAGTGCCCGACAGGGGATGAGCGATTCCTACGAGCAGTACTTC.

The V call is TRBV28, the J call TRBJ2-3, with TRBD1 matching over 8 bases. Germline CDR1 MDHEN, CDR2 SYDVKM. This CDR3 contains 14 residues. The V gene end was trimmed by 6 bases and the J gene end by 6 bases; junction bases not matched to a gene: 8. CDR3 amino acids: CASRNRGALDTQYF. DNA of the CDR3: TGTGCCAGCAGGAACAGGGGGGCACTCGATACGCAGTATTTT.

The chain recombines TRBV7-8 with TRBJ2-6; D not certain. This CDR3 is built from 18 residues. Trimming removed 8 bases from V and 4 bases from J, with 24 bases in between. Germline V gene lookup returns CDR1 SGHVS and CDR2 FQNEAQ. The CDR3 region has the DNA TGTGCCAGCTCCCTAATTCTACCCTCTGAGGCCGGGGCCAACGTCCTGACTTTC. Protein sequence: CASSLILPSEAGANVLTF.

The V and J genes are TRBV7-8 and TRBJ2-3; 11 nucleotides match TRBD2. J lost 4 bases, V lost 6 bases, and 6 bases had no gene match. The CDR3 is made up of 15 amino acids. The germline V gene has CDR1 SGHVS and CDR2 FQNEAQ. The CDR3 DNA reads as TGTGCCAGCAGTCGACTAGCGGGGAGCCCAGATACGCAGTATTTT. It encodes CASSRLAGSPDTQYF.

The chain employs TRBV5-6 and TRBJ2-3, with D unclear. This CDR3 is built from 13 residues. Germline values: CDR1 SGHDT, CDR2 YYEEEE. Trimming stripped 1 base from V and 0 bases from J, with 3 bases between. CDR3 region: CASSLPSTDTQYF. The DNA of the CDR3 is TGTGCCAGCAGCTTGCCTAGCACAGATACGCAGTATTTT.

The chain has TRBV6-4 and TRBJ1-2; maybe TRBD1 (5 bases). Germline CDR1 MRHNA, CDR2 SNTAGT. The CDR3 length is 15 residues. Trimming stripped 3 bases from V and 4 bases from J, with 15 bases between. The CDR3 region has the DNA TGTGCCAGCAGTGAAGATGGGGCGGCTCTCTATGGCTACACCTTC. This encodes CASSEDGAALYGYTF.

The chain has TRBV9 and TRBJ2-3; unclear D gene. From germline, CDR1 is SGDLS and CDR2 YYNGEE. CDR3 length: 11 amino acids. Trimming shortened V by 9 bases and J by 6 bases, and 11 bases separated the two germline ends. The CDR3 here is CANPGRDTQYF. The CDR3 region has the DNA TGTGCCAACCCAGGAAGGGATACGCAGTATTTT.

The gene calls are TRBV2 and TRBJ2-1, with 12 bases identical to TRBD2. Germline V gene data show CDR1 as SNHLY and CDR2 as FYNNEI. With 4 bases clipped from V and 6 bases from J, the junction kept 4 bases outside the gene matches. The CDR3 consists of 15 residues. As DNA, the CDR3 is TGTGCCAGCAGTGGAGGGACTAGCGGGTTCAATGAGCAGTTCTTC. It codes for CASSGGTSGFNEQFF.

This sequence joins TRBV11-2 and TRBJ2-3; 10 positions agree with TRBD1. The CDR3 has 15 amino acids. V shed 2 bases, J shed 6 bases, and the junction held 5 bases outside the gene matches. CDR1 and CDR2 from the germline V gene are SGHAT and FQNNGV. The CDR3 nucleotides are TGTGCCAGCAGCTTAACTGGACAGGGGGTTGATACGCAGTATTTT. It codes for CASSLTGQGVDTQYF.

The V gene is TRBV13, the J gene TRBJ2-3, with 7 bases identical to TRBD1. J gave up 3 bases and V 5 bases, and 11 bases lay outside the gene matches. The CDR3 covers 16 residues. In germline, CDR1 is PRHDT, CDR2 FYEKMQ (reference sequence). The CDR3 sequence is CASSRQTGVGTDTQYF. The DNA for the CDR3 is TGTGCCAGCAGCCGTCAAACAGGGGTAGGGACAGATACGCAGTATTTT.

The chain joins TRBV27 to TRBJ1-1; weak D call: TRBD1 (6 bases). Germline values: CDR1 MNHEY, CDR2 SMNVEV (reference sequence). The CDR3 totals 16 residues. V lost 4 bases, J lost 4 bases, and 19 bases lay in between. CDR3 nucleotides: TGTGCCAGCAGTTCCTCCGCCGACAGGCGGGGCACTGAAGCTTTCTTT. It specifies CASSSSADRRGTEAFF.

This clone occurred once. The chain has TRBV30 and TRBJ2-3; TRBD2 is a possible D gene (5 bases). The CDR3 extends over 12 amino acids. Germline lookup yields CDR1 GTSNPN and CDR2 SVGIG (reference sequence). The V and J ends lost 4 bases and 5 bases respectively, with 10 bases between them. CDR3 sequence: CAWTSAGDTQYF. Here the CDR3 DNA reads TGTGCCTGGACTTCTGCGGGAGATACGCAGTATTTT. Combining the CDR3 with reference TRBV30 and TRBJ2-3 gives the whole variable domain SQTIHQWPATLVQPVGSPLSLECTVEGTSNPNLYWYRQAAGRGLQLLFYSVGIGQISSEVPQNLSASRPQDRQFILSSKKLLLSDSGFYLCAWTSAGDTQYFGPGTRLTVL.